This passage covers 25 T cell receptor beta chains from one sample sequenced in a study of blood T cell repertoires in COVID-19. Measured with immunoSEQ multiplex PCR; TCRdb has only the in-frame clones, and not every one. The table lists around 26,000 clones, about four fifths of them singletons. What was sequenced was peripheral blood. The receptors were gathered from a human donor in a cohort sampled during active COVID-19.

The chain couples TRBV6-2 or TRBV6-3 to TRBJ2-7, with D maybe TRBD2 (5 bases). CDR3 size: 12 residues. The germline V gene encodes CDR1 MNHEY and CDR2 SVGEGT. V was shortened by 2 bases and J by 7 bases, with 9 bases between the two germline ends. The CDR3 spells CASSYRPGEQYF. CDR3 coding DNA: TGTGCCAGCAGTTACCGCCCGGGAGAGCAGTACTTC.

This chain uses TRBV29-1 with TRBJ2-2; 10 bases map to TRBD1. The CDR3 is made up of 12 amino acids. Germline CDR1 reads SQVTM; CDR2 reads ANQGSEA. Unmatched junction bases numbered 1, after V lost 6 bases and J lost 6 bases. The CDR3 is CSVGQGAGELFF. In nucleotides, the CDR3 is TGCAGCGTCGGACAGGGGGCCGGGGAGCTGTTTTTT.

This chain joins TRBV11-2 and TRBJ1-3; TRBD1 matches at 8 bases. Trimming at V came to 0 bases and at J to 0 bases, leaving 13 bases not matched to a gene. Germline CDR1 and CDR2: SGHAT and FQNNGV. The CDR3 is made up of 20 amino acids. CDR3 protein: CASSLDPSLSGGFSGNTIYF. DNA for the CDR3: TGTGCCAGCAGCTTAGACCCGAGTTTGTCAGGGGGCTTCTCTGGAAACACCATATATTTT.

The rearrangement uses TRBV5-4 and TRBJ1-2, with TRBD1 identical over 8 bases. The CDR3 totals 13 residues. Germline loops: CDR1 SGHNT, CDR2 YYREEE (reference sequence). V shed 5 bases, J shed 7 bases, and the junction held 7 bases outside the gene matches. Written as DNA, the CDR3 is TGTGCCAGCAGTCTCCAGGGGGCGAGTGGCTACACCTTC. Its translation is CASSLQGASGYTF.

Judged by abundance, this clone is large. This CDR3 is also generated by other DNA sequences in the sample. The chain carries TRBV5-6 and TRBJ1-1, with 7 nucleotides matching TRBD1. Per germline, CDR1 SGHDT and CDR2 YYEEEE. CDR3 length: 12 amino acids. V lost 4 bases, J lost 5 bases, and 2 bases stayed unmatched. The CDR3 DNA reads TGTGCCAGCAGCCTCAGGGGGACTGAAGCTTTCTTT. Translated: CASSLRGTEAFF. Full variable domain (missing parts from reference TRBV5-6 and TRBJ1-1): DAGVTQSPTHLIKTRGQQVTLRCSPKSGHDTVSWYQQALGQGPQFIFQYYEEEERQRGNFPDRFSGHQFPNYSSELNVNALLLGDSALYLCASSLRGTEAFFGQGTRLTVV.

V usage is TRBV27 and J usage is TRBJ1-5; tentatively, D is TRBD1 (6 bases). Trimming took off 3 bases at V and 6 bases at J, with 12 bases between the two ends. CDR1 is MNHEY and CDR2 is SMNVEV in the germline V gene (reference sequence). This CDR3 is 14 amino acids long. The CDR3 sequence is CASSFSGGTQPQHF. The CDR3 DNA reads as TGTGCCAGCAGTTTCTCTGGGGGCACTCAGCCCCAGCATTTT.

The CDR3: CASSYFIAGGPSTDTQYF. The CDR3 bases are TGTGCCAGCAGTTACTTCATAGCGGGAGGGCCGAGCACAGATACGCAGTATTTT. The chain employs TRBV6-2 or TRBV6-3 and TRBJ2-3, with TRBD2 matching 11 bases. Germline-derived CDR1 and CDR2 are MNHEY and SVGEGT. With V trimmed by 1 base and J by 0 bases, 6 bases remained unmatched. This CDR3 spans 18 amino acids.

The genes are TRBV10-2 and TRBJ1-6, with D unclear. The CDR3 has 14 amino acids. Trimming took off 0 bases at V and 9 bases at J, with 9 bases between the two ends. Germline V CDR1 and CDR2: WSHSY, SAAADI. The CDR3 is CASSESGRASPLHF. CDR3 bases: TGCGCCAGCAGTGAGTCCGGGAGGGCTTCACCCCTCCACTTT.

The rearrangement joins TRBV7-8 to TRBJ2-7, with a weak D call TRBD2 (6 bases). This CDR3 is 15 amino acids long. Trimming left V 5 bases short and J 0 bases short, with 14 bases between. Germline V gene lookup returns CDR1 SGHVS and CDR2 FQNEAQ. The DNA of the CDR3 is TGTGCCAGCAGCCGAGATAGCGGCAGCTCCTACGAGCAGTACTTC. Protein sequence: CASSRDSGSSYEQYF.

V is TRBV5-5 and J is TRBJ1-6; possible D gene TRBD1, 5 bases. Trimming took 0 bases from V and 9 from J, leaving 10 bases between them. The V gene's germline CDR1 is SGHKS and CDR2 YYEKEE (reference sequence). CDR3 length: 14 amino acids. The CDR3 DNA reads as TGTGCCAGCAGCTTGGAAGGGGTTGGTTCACCCCTCCACTTT. Protein sequence: CASSLEGVGSPLHF.

This clone was counted once. The gene calls are TRBV4-3 and TRBJ2-1; TRBD2 agrees at 7 bases. The V segment lost 1 base and the J segment 7 bases; nucleotides outside the gene matches: 4. CDR1 is LGHNA, CDR2 YSLEER, per germline. The CDR3 sequence is 14 residues long. The CDR3 nucleotides are TGCGCCAGCAGCCAAGGGGGGGGGATGAATGAGCAGTTCTTC. Protein sequence: CASSQGGGMNEQFF.

The chain is built from TRBV29-1 and TRBJ2-5, with D possibly matching TRBD2 (5 bases). The CDR3 length is 14 residues. The ends were cut back, 1 base at V and 4 bases at J, with 13 bases in the middle. Germline assignment: CDR1 SQVTM and CDR2 ANQGSEA. This chain's CDR3 is CSVEGTGSRETQYF. The CDR3, as DNA: TGCAGCGTTGAAGGTACGGGATCAAGAGAGACCCAGTACTTC.

This clone was seen once. The V gene is TRBV4-1, the J gene TRBJ1-1; D may be TRBD1 (5 bases). Germline lookup yields CDR1 MGHRA and CDR2 YSYEKL. This CDR3 is 15 amino acids long. V gave up 3 bases and J gave up 5 bases, with 16 bases separating them. The CDR3 protein is CASSQGHGSRTEAFF. CDR3 DNA sequence: TGCGCCAGCAGCCAGGGGCACGGCTCGAGAACTGAAGCTTTCTTT.

The chain uses TRBV7-2 and TRBJ1-3, with a possible D match to TRBD1 (6 bases). Trimming left V 0 bases short and J 4 bases short, with 13 bases between. The CDR3 runs 16 residues. CDR1 is SGHTA, CDR2 FQGNSA, per germline. In DNA, the CDR3 is TGTGCCAGCAGCTTAGCGGTTCAGGGGCCGGGAAACACCATATATTTT. Protein product: CASSLAVQGPGNTIYF.

The genes are TRBV18 and TRBJ2-1, with TRBD2 identical over 9 bases. CDR1 KGHSH and CDR2 LQKENI come from the germline V gene. J gave up 9 bases and V 3 bases, and 9 bases lay outside the gene matches. The CDR3 totals 15 residues. CDR3 sequence reads: CASSPGGSGSAEQFF. CDR3 coding DNA: TGTGCCAGCTCACCGGGGGGTAGCGGGAGTGCTGAGCAGTTCTTC.

The genes are TRBV28 and TRBJ1-4, with D maybe TRBD1 (6 bases). The ends were cut back, 4 bases at V and 8 bases at J, with 20 bases in the middle. Per the germline V gene, CDR1 is MDHEN and CDR2 is SYDVKM. The CDR3 has 16 residues. Here the CDR3 DNA reads TGTGCCAGCAGTTCGCCAACGTTTACAGGGAGCGAAAAACTGTTTTTT. As protein: CASSSPTFTGSEKLFF.

This clone was seen only a few times. This chain connects TRBV4-3 to TRBJ2-5; perhaps TRBD2 as D (5 bases). The CDR3 spans 15 residues. Germline V gives CDR1 LGHNA, CDR2 YSLEER. V lost 1 base and J lost 5, with 14 bases in between. The CDR3 protein is CASSQVRSPGETQYF. CDR3 DNA sequence: TGCGCCAGCAGCCAAGTAAGATCCCCGGGGGAGACCCAGTACTTC.

The chain is built from TRBV4-3 and TRBJ2-5; D may be TRBD1 (7 bases). The CDR3 is 18 residues long. The V gene lost 1 base and the J gene lost 4 bases, with 22 bases spanning the gap. Germline V gene sequence: CDR1 LGHNA, CDR2 YSLEER. The CDR3 loop reads CASSQAVPGGFLVETQYF. DNA of the CDR3: TGCGCCAGCAGCCAAGCGGTTCCAGGGGGGTTTTTAGTAGAGACCCAGTACTTC.

The chain uses TRBV3-1 (or the pseudogene TRBV3-2) and TRBJ1-6; TRBD1 is a possible D gene (6 bases). CDR3 length: 16 amino acids. The V end lost 4 bases, the J end lost 7 bases, and 17 bases lay between the germline ends. Germline CDR1 reads LGHDT; CDR2 reads YNNKEL (reference sequence). DNA for the CDR3: TGTGCCAGCAGCCGGAACCAGGGGTTTCTAAATTCACCCCTCCACTTT. Translation gives CASSRNQGFLNSPLHF.

The chain combines TRBV7-2 with TRBJ2-7; 8 nucleotides agree with TRBD2. V lost 3 bases, J lost 1 base, and 8 bases stayed unmatched. Germline lookup yields CDR1 SGHTA and CDR2 FQGNSA. This CDR3 comprises 16 residues. DNA for the CDR3: TGTGCCAGCAGCTTTGGATCTTTAGCGGGGTCCTACGAGCAGTACTTC. Its protein is CASSFGSLAGSYEQYF.

This clone was counted between two and nine times. The V and J genes are TRBV24-1 and TRBJ2-5; 9 bases are a match to TRBD1. The length of the CDR3 is 13 residues. The germline V gene encodes CDR1 KGHDR and CDR2 SFDVKD. Losses at the gene ends were 4 bases for V and 5 bases for J; bases not matched to a gene: 1. The CDR3 loop is CATSETGGETQYF. The CDR3 bases are TGTGCCACCAGTGAGACAGGGGGGGAGACCCAGTACTTC.

This clone was counted a few times. The chain is built from TRBV6-5 and TRBJ1-4, with 8 bases matching TRBD1. The CDR3 length is 14 residues. In germline, CDR1 is MNHEY, CDR2 SVGAGI. J was trimmed by 8 bases and V by 6 bases; bases with no gene match: 8. This chain's CDR3 is CASSPGQGREKLFF. The CDR3, as DNA: TGTGCCAGCAGCCCCGGACAGGGTCGGGAAAAACTGTTTTTT.

Only a few counts were recorded for this clone. V and J are TRBV9 and TRBJ2-2, with TRBD1 as a possible D gene (5 bases). V was cut by 0 bases and J by 0 bases, with 9 bases left in between. Looked up from germline, CDR1 is SGDLS and CDR2 is YYNGEE. The CDR3 has 16 amino acids. The CDR3 protein is CASSVVAGPNTGELFF. The CDR3 region has the DNA TGTGCCAGCAGCGTAGTCGCAGGGCCGAACACCGGGGAGCTGTTTTTT.

The chain has TRBV19 and TRBJ1-5; no firm D call. CDR1 and CDR2 (germline): LNHDA, SQIVND (reference sequence). V lost 5 bases and J 5 bases, leaving 16 bases between the germline ends. CDR3 length equals 15 residues. Here the CDR3 reads CASSEKGGLHQPQHF. For the CDR3, the DNA is TGTGCCAGTAGTGAAAAGGGAGGGCTCCATCAGCCCCAGCATTTT.

This rearrangement joins TRBV13 to TRBJ2-7; TRBD1 matches at 11 bases. Germline CDR1 is PRHDT and CDR2 is FYEKMQ (reference sequence). V lost 4 bases, J lost 5 bases, and 7 bases stayed unmatched. CDR3 length: 15 amino acids. The CDR3 nucleotides read TGTGCCAGCAGCTCAGGACAGGGGGCTAGGGACGAGCAGTACTTC. This translates into CASSSGQGARDEQYF.